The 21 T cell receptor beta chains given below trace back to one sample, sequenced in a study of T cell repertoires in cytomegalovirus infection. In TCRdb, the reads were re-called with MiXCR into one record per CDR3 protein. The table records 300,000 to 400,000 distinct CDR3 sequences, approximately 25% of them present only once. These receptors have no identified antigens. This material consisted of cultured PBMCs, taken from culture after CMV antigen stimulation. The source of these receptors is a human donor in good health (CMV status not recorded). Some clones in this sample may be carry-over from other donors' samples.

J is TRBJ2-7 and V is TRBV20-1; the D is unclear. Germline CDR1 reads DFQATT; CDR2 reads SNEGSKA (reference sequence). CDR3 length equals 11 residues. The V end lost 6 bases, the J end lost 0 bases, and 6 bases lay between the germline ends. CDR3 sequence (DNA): TGCAGTGCCGGCAGCTCCTACGAGCAGTACTTC. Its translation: CSAGSSYEQYF.

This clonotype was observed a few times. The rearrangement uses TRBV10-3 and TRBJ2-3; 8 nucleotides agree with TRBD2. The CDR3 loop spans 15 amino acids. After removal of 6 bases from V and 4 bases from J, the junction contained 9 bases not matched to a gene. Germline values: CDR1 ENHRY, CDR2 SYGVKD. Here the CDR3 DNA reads TGTGCCATCAGCCCCAGCGGGAGTAGTGCAGATACGCAGTATTTT. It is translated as CAISPSGSSADTQYF.

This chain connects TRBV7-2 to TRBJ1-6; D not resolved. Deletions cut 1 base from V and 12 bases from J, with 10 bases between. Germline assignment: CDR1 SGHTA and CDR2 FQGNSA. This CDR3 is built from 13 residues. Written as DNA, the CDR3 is TGTGCCAGCAGCTTAGGACCGTCTCGACCCCTCCACTTT. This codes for CASSLGPSRPLHF.

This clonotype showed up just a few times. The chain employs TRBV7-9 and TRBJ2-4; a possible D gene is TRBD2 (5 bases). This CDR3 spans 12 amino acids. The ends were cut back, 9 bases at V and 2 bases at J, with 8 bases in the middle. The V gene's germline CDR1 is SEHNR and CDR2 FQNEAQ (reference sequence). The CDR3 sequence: CASEGSKNIQYF. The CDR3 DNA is TGTGCCAGTGAGGGTTCCAAAAACATTCAGTACTTC.

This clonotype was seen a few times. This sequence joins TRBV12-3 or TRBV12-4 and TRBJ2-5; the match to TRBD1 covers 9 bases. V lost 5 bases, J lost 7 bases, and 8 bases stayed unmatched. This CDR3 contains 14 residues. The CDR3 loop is CASSPGQGPGTQYF. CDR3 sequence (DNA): TGTGCCAGCAGTCCGGGACAGGGACCAGGGACCCAGTACTTC.

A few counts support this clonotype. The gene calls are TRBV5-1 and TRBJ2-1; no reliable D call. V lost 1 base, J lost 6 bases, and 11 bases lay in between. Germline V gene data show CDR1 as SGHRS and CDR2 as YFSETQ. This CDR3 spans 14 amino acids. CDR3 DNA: TGCGCCAGCAGCTTGCCAGCTTCCCCCAATGAGCAGTTCTTC. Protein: CASSLPASPNEQFF.

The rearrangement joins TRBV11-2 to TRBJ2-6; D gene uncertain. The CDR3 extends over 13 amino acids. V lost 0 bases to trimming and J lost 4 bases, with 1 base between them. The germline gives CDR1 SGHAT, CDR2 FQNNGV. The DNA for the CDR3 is TGTGCCAGCAGCTTAGAGGGGGCCAACGTCCTGACTTTC. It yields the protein CASSLEGANVLTF. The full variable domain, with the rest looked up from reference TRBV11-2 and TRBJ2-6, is EAGVAQSPRYKIIEKRQSVAFWCNPISGHATLYWYQQILGQGPKLLIQFQNNGVVDDSQLPKDRFSAERLKGVDSTLKIQPAKLEDSAVYLCASSLEGANVLTFGAGSRLTVL.

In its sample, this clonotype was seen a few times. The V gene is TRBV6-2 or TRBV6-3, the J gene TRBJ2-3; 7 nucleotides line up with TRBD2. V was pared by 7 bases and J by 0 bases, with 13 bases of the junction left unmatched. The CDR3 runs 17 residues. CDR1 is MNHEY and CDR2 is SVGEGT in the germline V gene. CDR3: CASTRRPPTSSTDTQYF. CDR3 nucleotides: TGTGCCAGCACCAGACGACCCCCGACTAGCAGCACAGATACGCAGTATTTT.

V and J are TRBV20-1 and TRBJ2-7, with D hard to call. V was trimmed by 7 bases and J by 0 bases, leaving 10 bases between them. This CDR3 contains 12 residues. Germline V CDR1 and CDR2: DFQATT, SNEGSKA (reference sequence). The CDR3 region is CSVDSSSYEQYF. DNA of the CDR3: TGCAGTGTCGACTCCAGCTCCTACGAGCAGTACTTC.

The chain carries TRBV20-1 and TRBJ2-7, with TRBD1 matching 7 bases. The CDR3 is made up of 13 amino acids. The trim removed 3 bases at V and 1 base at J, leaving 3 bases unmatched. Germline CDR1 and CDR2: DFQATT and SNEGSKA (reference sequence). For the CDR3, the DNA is TGCAGTGCTAGGGAGACAGGGTCCTACGAGCAGTACTTC. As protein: CSARETGSYEQYF.

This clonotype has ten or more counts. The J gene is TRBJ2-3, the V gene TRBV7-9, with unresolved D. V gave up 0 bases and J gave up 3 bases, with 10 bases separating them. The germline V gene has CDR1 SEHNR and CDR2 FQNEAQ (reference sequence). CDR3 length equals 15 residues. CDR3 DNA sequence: TGTGCCAGCAGCTTAGCGGAGAGATCAACAGATACGCAGTATTTT. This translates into CASSLAERSTDTQYF.

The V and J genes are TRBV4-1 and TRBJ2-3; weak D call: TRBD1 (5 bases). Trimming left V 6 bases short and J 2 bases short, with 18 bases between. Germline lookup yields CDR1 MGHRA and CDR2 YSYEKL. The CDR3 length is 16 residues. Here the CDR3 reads CASRQQQGPTTDTQYF. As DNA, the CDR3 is TGCGCCAGCAGACAACAGCAGGGTCCCACCACAGATACGCAGTATTTT.

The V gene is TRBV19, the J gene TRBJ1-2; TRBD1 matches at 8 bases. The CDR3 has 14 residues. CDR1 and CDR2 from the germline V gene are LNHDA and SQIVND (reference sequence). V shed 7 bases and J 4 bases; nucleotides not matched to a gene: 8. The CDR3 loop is CASIPGGYGYGYTF. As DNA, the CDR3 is TGTGCCAGTATCCCAGGGGGCTATGGCTATGGCTACACCTTC. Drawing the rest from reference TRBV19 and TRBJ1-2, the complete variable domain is DGGITQSPKYLFRKEGQNVTLSCEQNLNHDAMYWYRQDPGQGLRLIYYSQIVNDFQKGDIAEGYSVSREKKESFPLTVTSAQKNPTAFYLCASIPGGYGYGYTFGSGTRLTVV.

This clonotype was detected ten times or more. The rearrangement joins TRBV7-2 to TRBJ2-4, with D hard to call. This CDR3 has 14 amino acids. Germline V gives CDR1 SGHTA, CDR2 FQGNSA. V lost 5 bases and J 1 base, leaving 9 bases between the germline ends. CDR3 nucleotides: TGTGCCAGCAGCCTGGCCCCTGCCAAAAACATTCAGTACTTC. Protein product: CASSLAPAKNIQYF.

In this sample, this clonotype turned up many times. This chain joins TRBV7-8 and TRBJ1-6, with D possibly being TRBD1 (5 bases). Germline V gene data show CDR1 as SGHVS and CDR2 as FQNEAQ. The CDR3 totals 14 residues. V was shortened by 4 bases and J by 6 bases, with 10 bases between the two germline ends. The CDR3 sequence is CASSSGTTNSPLHF. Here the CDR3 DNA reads TGTGCCAGCAGCTCCGGGACCACTAATTCACCCCTCCACTTT.

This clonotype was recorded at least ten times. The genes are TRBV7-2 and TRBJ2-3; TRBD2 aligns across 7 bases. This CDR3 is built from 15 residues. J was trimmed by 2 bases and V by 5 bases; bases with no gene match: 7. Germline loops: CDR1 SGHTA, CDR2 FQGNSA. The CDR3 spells CASSPLAEFTDTQYF. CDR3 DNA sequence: TGTGCCAGCAGCCCCCTAGCGGAGTTCACAGATACGCAGTATTTT.

CDR3 DNA sequence: TGCGCCAGCAGCCAAGATGCCCTAGCGGGAGTCACAGATACGCAGTATTTT. Translation: CASSQDALAGVTDTQYF. This chain uses TRBV4-3 with TRBJ2-3; 10 bases fit TRBD2. CDR3 length: 17 residues. In germline, CDR1 is LGHNA, CDR2 YSLEER. J was trimmed by 2 bases and V by 0 bases; bases with no gene match: 5.

In DNA, the CDR3 is TGTGCCAGCAGCTCCCTGAGTAGCGGGCCTATAAACAATGAGCAGTTCTTC. Protein sequence: CASSSLSSGPINNEQFF. The rearrangement uses TRBV11-2 and TRBJ2-1; 7 bases align to TRBD2. This CDR3 contains 17 residues. Trimming removed 4 bases from V and 5 bases from J; junction bases left unmatched: 14. CDR1 is SGHAT, CDR2 FQNNGV, per germline.

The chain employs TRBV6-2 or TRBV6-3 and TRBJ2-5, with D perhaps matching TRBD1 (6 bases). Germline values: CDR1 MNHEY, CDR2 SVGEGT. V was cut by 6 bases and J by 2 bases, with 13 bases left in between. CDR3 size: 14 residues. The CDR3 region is CASSSGTNQETQYF. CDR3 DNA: TGTGCCAGCAGCTCCGGGACAAATCAAGAGACCCAGTACTTC.

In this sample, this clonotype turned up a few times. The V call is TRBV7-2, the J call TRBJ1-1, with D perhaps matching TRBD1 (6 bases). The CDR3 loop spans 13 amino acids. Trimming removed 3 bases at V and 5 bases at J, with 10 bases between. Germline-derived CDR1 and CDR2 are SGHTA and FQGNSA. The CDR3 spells CASSFLGATEAFF. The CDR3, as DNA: TGTGCCAGCAGCTTTTTGGGGGCTACTGAAGCTTTCTTT.

The CDR3 coding sequence is TGCAGTGCAAACCCGGGAGGGGGTCCCGATACGCAGTATTTT. This encodes CSANPGGGPDTQYF. The V gene is TRBV20-1, the J gene TRBJ2-3; 8 bases are a match to TRBD2. The CDR3 loop spans 14 amino acids. The germline V gene has CDR1 DFQATT and CDR2 SNEGSKA (reference sequence). V was clipped by 6 bases and J by 6 bases; unmatched bases: 11.